The present TCR beta chain was sequenced within a study of a mutant IDH1 vaccine in newly diagnosed glioma (dated by TCRdb to the early 2020s). Regarding the study in general: Vaccination started 4-6 weeks after radiotherapy alone, or was given together with temozolomide cycles in the groups whose treatment included chemotherapy. Six visits were used for peripheral blood collection: V03 (baseline), V05, V07, V10, V12 and V13. The approximately 29 treated patients were around 62% male and roughly 40% female, with a mean age of around 40 years. For exploratory analyses, longitudinal TCRB deep sequencing was carried out in 25 to 30 treated patients wherever samples were available. Before enrollment, most patients had been given radiochemotherapy with temozolomide as standard therapy, while the rest had received either radiotherapy alone or temozolomide alone. Visit V12 was the week-35 safety follow-up and visit V13 was the week-47 end of study.

This clone was recorded only once. Its antigen specificity is not known. No qualities accompany the bases; no much larger clone lies one base away. According to the study, the label for this sample's time point signals: week 47, end of study. A 20-mer mutant IDH1 peptide at 300 micrograms in Montanide made up each vaccine dose, which was injected subcutaneously together with topical imiquimod. Across visits V03 through V10, patients got a total of eight vaccinations, given in weeks 1, 3, 5, 7, 11, 15, 19 and 23. Donors had newly diagnosed WHO grade 3 or 4 IDH1-mutant astrocytomas with loss of nuclear ATRX. The samples were drawn from NOA16, a multicentre, single-arm, open-label phase I trial in Germany that tested a mutant IDH1 peptide vaccine in humans for the first time. Genomic DNA for TCRB sequencing was extracted from EDTA blood using the DNeasy Blood and Tissue Kit. V sheds 6 bases and J sheds 0 bases, leaving 15 bases between their ends. Via the germline V gene (reference sequence), CDR1 is LNHDA and CDR2 SQIVND. The CDR3 has 16 amino acids, counting the end cysteine and phenylalanine. CDR3 DNA only is kept here, 48 bases in frame from base 1.

Receptors were amplified or captured by the immunoSEQ multiplex PCR assay. Rearranged TCR beta chain sequences were amplified using the hsTCRB Kit according to the manufacturer's protocol. Sequencing of TCRB libraries was carried out on an Illumina MiSeq. Regarding the original processing steps: The proprietary platform of the kit vendor was used for demultiplexing, trimming and gene mapping. The clones in this table, taken by TCRdb from immuneACCESS, are in-frame only. Not every clone is retained; where verified, under half of the shortfall comes from an unresolved V gene, and the cause of the rest is unknown. V, J and clone size are taken as reported in that table, and D and trimming were inferred from the DNA itself. This sample holds roughly 21,000 clones; 84% were observed only once. The leading ten clones occupy about 2.7% of the sample. Study-level results and caveats: According to the authors, sample limitations meant that analyses of patient blood samples could not be reproduced. Availability determined which PBMC samples were chosen for TCRB deep sequencing. Changes in the top peripheral T cell clonotypes picked up by TCRB sequencing did not appear to be linked to pseudoprogression. Immune responses induced by the vaccine were seen in about 93% of patients across multiple MHC alleles.

Sequenced material: PBMCs, taken from a glioma patient whose treatment included an IDH1 peptide vaccine. The chain was built from TRBV19 and TRBJ1-5; the D gene is perhaps TRBD1, on 5 matching bases. The TCR was taken from a man aged 40-50 years with glioma. The nucleotide sequence reads as follows: TGTGCCAGTAGGGATGGGGGGGGTAATAGCAATCAGCCCCAGCATTTT. Its translation is CASRDGGGNSNQPQHF.